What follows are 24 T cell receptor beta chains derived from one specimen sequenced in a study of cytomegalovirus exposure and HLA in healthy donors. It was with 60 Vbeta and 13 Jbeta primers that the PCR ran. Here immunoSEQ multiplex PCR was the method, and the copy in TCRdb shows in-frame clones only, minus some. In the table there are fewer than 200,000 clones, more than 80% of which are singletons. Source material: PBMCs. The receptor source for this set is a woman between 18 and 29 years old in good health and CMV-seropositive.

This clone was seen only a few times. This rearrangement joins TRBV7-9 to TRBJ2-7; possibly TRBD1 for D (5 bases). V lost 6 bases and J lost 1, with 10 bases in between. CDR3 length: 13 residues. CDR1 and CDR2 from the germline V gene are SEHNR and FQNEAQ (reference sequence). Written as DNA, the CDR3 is TGTGCCAGCAGACCTCCAGGGTCCTACGAGCAGTACTTC. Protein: CASRPPGSYEQYF.

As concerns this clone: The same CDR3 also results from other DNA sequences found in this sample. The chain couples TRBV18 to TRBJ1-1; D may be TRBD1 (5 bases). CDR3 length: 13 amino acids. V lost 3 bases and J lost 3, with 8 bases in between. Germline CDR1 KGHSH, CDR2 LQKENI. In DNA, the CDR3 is TGTGCCAGCTCACCTGACAGAGACACTGAAGCTTTCTTT. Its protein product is CASSPDRDTEAFF.

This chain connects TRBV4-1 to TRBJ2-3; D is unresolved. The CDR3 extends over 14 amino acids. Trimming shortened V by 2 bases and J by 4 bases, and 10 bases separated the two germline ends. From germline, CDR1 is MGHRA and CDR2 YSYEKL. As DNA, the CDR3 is TGCGCCAGCAGCCAAACCCCTCGGGCAGATACGCAGTATTTT. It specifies CASSQTPRADTQYF.

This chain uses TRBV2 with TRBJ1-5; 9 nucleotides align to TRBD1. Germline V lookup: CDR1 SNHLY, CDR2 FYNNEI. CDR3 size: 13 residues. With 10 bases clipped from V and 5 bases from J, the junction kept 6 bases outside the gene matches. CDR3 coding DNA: TGTGCCACGTCCCGGGACAGGGATCAGCCCCAGCATTTT. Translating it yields CATSRDRDQPQHF.

CDR3 sequence reads: CASSLHFNRGGINPYEQYF. The CDR3 DNA reads as TGTGCCAGCAGTTTACATTTCAACAGGGGGGGGATCAACCCCTACGAGCAGTACTTC. J is TRBJ2-7 and V is TRBV28; D is perhaps TRBD1 (8 bases). Trimming removed 2 bases from V and 2 bases from J, with 25 bases in between. Germline-derived CDR1 and CDR2 are MDHEN and SYDVKM. CDR3 length: 19 amino acids.

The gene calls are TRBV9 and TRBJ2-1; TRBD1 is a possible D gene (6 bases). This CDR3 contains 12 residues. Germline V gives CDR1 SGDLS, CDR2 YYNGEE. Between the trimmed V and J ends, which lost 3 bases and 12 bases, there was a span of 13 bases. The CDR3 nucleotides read TGTGCCAGCAGCGACCCAGGGGAAGGGCAGTTCTTC. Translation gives CASSDPGEGQFF. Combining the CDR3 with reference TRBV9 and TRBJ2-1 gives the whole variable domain DSGVTQTPKHLITATGQRVTLRCSPRSGDLSVYWYQQSLDQGLQFLIQYYNGEERAKGNILERFSAQQFPDLHSELNLSSLELGDSALYFCASSDPGEGQFFGPGTRLTVL.

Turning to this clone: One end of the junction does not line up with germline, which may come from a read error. CDR3 bases: TGTTCCAGCAGCCCGGCGGGCAGGGGGCGCAATGAGCAGTTCTTC. Residues: CSSSPAGRGRNEQFF. This chain uses TRBV7-9 with TRBJ2-1, with 8 nucleotides matching TRBD1. The CDR3 runs to 15 residues. Germline values: CDR1 SEHNR, CDR2 FQNEAQ (reference sequence).

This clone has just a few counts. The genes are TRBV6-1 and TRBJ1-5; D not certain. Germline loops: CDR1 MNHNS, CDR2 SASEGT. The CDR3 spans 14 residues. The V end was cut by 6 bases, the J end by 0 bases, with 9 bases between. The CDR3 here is CASSGIFSNQPQHF. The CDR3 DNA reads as TGTGCCAGCAGCGGGATATTTAGCAATCAGCCCCAGCATTTT.

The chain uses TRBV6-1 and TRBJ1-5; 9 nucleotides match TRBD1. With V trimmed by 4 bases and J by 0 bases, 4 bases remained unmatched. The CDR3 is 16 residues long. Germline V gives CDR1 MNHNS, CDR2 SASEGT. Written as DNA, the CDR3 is TGTGCCAGCAGTGCCAACAGGGGGCATAGCAATCAGCCCCAGCATTTT. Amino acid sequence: CASSANRGHSNQPQHF.

The DNA for the CDR3 is TGTGCCAGCAGCCGAGCCCCTACAGGGAGGGGTCAGCCCCAGCATTTT. This codes for CASSRAPTGRGQPQHF. The chain combines TRBV7-8 with TRBJ1-5; possible D gene TRBD1, 6 bases. CDR3 length equals 16 residues. In germline, CDR1 is SGHVS, CDR2 FQNEAQ. Trimming took 5 bases from V and 6 from J, leaving 20 bases between them.

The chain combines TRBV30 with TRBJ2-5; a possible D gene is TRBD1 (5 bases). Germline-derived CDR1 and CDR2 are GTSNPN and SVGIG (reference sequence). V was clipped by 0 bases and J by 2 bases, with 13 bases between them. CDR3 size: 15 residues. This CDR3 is CAWSVLTASQETQYF. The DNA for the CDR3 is TGTGCCTGGAGTGTCCTGACAGCCTCTCAAGAGACCCAGTACTTC. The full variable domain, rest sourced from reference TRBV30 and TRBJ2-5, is SQTIHQWPATLVQPVGSPLSLECTVEGTSNPNLYWYRQAAGRGLQLLFYSVGIGQISSEVPQNLSASRPQDRQFILSSKKLLLSDSGFYLCAWSVLTASQETQYFGPGTRLLVL.

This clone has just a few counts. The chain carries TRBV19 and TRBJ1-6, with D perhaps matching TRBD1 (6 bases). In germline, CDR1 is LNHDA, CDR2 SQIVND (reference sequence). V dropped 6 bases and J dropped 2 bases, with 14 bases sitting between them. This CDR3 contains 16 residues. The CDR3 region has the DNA TGTGCCAGTAGCATGACAGGATATACCTATAATTCACCCCTCCACTTT. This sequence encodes CASSMTGYTYNSPLHF.

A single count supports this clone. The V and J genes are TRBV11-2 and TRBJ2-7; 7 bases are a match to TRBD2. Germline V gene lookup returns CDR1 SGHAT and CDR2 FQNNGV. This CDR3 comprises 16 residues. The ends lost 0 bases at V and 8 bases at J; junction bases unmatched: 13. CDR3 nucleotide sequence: TGTGCCAGCAGCTTAGACCCAACCTGGGGGGGTAGCCAGCAGTACTTC. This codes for CASSLDPTWGGSQQYF.

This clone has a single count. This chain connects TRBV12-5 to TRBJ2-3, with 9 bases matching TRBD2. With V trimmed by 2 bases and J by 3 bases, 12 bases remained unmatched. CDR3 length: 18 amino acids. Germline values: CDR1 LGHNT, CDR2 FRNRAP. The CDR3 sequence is CASGLSSGGSGGTDTQYF. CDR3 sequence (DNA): TGTGCTAGTGGTTTGTCATCCGGGGGTAGCGGGGGTACAGATACGCAGTATTTT.

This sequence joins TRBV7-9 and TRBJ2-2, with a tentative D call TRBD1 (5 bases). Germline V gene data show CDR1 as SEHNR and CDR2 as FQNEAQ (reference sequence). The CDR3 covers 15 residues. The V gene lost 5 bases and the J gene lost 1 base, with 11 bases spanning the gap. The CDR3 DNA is TGTGCCAGCAGCGGGGCGATTCTGAACACCGGGGAGCTGTTTTTT. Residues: CASSGAILNTGELFF.

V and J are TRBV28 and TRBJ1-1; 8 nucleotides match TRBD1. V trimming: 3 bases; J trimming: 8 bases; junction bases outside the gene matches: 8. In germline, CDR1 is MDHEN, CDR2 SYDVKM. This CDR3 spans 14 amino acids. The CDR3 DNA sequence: TGTGCCAGCAGTTTTGGGACAGGTCGCAGCGAAGCTTTCTTT. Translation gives CASSFGTGRSEAFF.

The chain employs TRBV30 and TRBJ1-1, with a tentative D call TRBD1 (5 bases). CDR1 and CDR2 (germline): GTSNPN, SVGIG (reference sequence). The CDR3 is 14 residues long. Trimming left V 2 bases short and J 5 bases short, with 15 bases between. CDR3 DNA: TGTGCCTGGAGTTCCGGGCAGGGAAGGACTGAAGCTTTCTTT. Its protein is CAWSSGQGRTEAFF.

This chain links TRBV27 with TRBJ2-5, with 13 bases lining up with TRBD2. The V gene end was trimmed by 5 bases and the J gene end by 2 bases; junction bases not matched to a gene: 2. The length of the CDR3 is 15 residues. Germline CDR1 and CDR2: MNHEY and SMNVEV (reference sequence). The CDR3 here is CASSILAGGQETQYF. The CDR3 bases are TGTGCCAGCAGTATACTAGCGGGGGGGCAAGAGACCCAGTACTTC.

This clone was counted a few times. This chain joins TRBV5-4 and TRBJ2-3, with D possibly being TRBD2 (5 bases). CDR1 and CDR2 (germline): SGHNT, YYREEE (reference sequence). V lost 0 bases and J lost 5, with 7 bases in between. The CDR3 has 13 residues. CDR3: CASSLERRDTQYF. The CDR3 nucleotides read TGTGCCAGCAGCTTGGAGCGGAGAGATACGCAGTATTTT.

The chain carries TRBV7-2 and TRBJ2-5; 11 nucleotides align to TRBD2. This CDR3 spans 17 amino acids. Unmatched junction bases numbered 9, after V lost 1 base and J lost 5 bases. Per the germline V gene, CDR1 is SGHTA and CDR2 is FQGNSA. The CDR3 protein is CASSLGGSGGAGETQYF. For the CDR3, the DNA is TGTGCCAGCAGCTTAGGCGGTAGCGGGGGGGCGGGTGAGACCCAGTACTTC.

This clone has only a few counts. As DNA, the CDR3 is TGTGCCAGCAGAAAACAGGTTACCTACGAGCAGTACTTC. It translates to CASRKQVTYEQYF. This rearrangement joins TRBV6-1 to TRBJ2-7; possibly TRBD1 for D (5 bases). There are 13 residues in the CDR3. Trimming took 6 bases from V and 2 from J, leaving 11 bases between them. Germline lookup yields CDR1 MNHNS and CDR2 SASEGT.

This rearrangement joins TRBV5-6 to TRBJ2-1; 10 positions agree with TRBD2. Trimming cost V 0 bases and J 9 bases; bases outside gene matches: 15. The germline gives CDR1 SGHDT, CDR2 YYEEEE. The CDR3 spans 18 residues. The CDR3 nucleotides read TGTGCCAGCAGCTTGGCAGCGGGGGGGCTCTCGCTGGGGGGTGAGCAGTTCTTC. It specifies CASSLAAGGLSLGGEQFF.

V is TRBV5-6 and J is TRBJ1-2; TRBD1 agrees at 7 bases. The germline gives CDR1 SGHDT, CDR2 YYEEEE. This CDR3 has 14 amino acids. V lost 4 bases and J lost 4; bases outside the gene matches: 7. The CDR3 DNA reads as TGTGCCAGCAGCCTCCCCCGGGACAGCTATGGCTACACCTTC. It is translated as CASSLPRDSYGYTF.

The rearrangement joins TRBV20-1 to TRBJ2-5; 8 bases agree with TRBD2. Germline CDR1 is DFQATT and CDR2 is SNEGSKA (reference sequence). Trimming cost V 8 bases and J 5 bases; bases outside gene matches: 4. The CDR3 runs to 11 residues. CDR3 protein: CSHGGAETQYF. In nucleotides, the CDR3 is TGCAGTCACGGGGGGGCGGAGACCCAGTACTTC.